A single sample is the source of the 27 T cell receptor beta chains below, sequenced in a study of Ad26.COV2.S vaccination and SARS-CoV-2 variants. The repertoire was sequenced with immunoSEQ multiplex PCR; TCRdb's copy has only in-frame clones and lacks some. The profile shows approximately 340,000 clones, about 90% of them singletons. The source material was peripheral blood, sampled after recovery from COVID-19. The origin of the receptors is a human donor who had recovered from COVID-19.

The chain carries TRBV5-5 and TRBJ1-2; D gene uncertain. Germline V gene lookup returns CDR1 SGHKS and CDR2 YYEKEE (reference sequence). Trimming removed 2 bases from V and 4 bases from J, with 12 bases in between. This CDR3 has 14 amino acids. The CDR3 sequence: CASSLEDRRYGYTF. The CDR3 DNA reads as TGTGCCAGCAGCTTAGAAGACCGCCGCTATGGCTACACCTTC.

The V gene is TRBV7-9, the J gene TRBJ2-5, with 7 positions matching TRBD1. Germline CDR1 is SEHNR and CDR2 is FQNEAQ (reference sequence). The CDR3 extends over 16 amino acids. V lost 2 bases and J lost 2; bases outside the gene matches: 8. As DNA, the CDR3 is TGTGCCAGCAGCTTACCAGGACCGGGACAGCAAGAGACCCAGTACTTC. Amino acids: CASSLPGPGQQETQYF.

The genes are TRBV19 and TRBJ2-7; D call uncertain. Germline CDR1 LNHDA, CDR2 SQIVND (reference sequence). Trimming removed 0 bases from V and 1 base from J, with 10 bases in between. The CDR3 consists of 15 residues. CDR3 loop: CASSIDVGSSYEQYF. The DNA for the CDR3 is TGTGCCAGTAGTATAGATGTCGGATCTTCCTACGAGCAGTACTTC.

The chain joins TRBV7-9 to TRBJ2-3; D not resolved. The CDR3 covers 15 residues. The germline gives CDR1 SEHNR, CDR2 FQNEAQ (reference sequence). V was trimmed by 6 bases and J by 6 bases, leaving 19 bases between them. In DNA, the CDR3 is TGTGCCAGCAGAGAGGCAGGACCTTTTACGGATACGCAGTATTTT. Its protein product is CASREAGPFTDTQYF.

The chain joins TRBV25-1 to TRBJ1-2; tentatively, D is TRBD1 (6 bases). The germline gives CDR1 MGHDK, CDR2 SYGVNS. The CDR3 totals 13 residues. V lost 7 bases and J 4 bases, leaving 13 bases between the germline ends. The CDR3 coding sequence is TGTGCCAGCAAGAACAGGGAAGTCTATGGCTACACCTTC. Amino acid sequence: CASKNREVYGYTF.

The chain recombines TRBV7-2 with TRBJ2-2; TRBD2 aligns across 8 bases. V gave up 4 bases and J gave up 7 bases; unmatched junction bases: 5. The CDR3 extends over 14 amino acids. The germline V gene has CDR1 SGHTA and CDR2 FQGNSA. CDR3 nucleotides: TGTGCCAGCAGCTCAATAGCGGGGAGCGGGGAGCTGTTTTTT. Its translation is CASSSIAGSGELFF.

This chain connects TRBV5-1 to TRBJ1-2; the D gene is possibly TRBD1 (6 bases). This CDR3 contains 17 residues. CDR1 SGHRS and CDR2 YFSETQ come from the germline V gene. V gave up 4 bases and J gave up 4 bases, with 23 bases separating them. In DNA form, the CDR3 reads TGCGCCAGCAGCCAAGGACAGTTAAACCCCATTACCTATGGCTACACCTTC. This sequence encodes CASSQGQLNPITYGYTF.

The J gene is TRBJ2-5, the V gene TRBV7-9, with D tentatively TRBD1 (6 bases). This CDR3 is 14 amino acids long. Trimming took off 1 base at V and 2 bases at J, with 8 bases between the two ends. Germline V gene sequence: CDR1 SEHNR, CDR2 FQNEAQ (reference sequence). The DNA of the CDR3 is TGTGCCAGCAGCTTAGTGACAGGACAAGAGACCCAGTACTTC. Translation gives CASSLVTGQETQYF.

This chain uses TRBV5-1 with TRBJ1-2; D might be TRBD1 (5 bases). The CDR3 is 13 residues long. Germline V gene data show CDR1 as SGHRS and CDR2 as YFSETQ. Trimming pared 4 bases from V and 4 bases from J, leaving 11 bases between. The CDR3 sequence: CASSPWDGYGYTF. The CDR3 DNA sequence: TGCGCCAGCAGCCCGTGGGACGGCTATGGCTACACCTTC. Complete variable domain (other parts from reference TRBV5-1 and TRBJ1-2): KAGVTQTPRYLIKTRGQQVTLSCSPISGHRSVSWYQQTPGQGLQFLFEYFSETQRNKGNFPGRFSGRQFSNSRSEMNVSTLELGDSALYLCASSPWDGYGYTFGSGTRLTVV.

The chain joins TRBV7-9 to TRBJ1-1; no reliable D call. The CDR3 runs to 14 residues. CDR1 and CDR2 from the germline V gene are SEHNR and FQNEAQ (reference sequence). The V end lost 2 bases, the J end lost 4 bases, and 11 bases lay between the germline ends. CDR3 in DNA: TGTGCCAGCAGCTTATTTTCGCCGGGCACTGAAGCTTTCTTT. Protein sequence: CASSLFSPGTEAFF.

The chain links TRBV2 to TRBJ1-2; 8 bases align to TRBD1. The trim removed 6 bases at V and 8 bases at J, leaving 14 bases unmatched. CDR3 length: 15 residues. The germline V gene encodes CDR1 SNHLY and CDR2 FYNNEI. The CDR3 region has the DNA TGTGCCAGCAGCTGGCAGGGGGCGAGGACGGGCGGCTACACCTTC. Translated: CASSWQGARTGGYTF.

To note about this clone: The sample carries other DNA sequences with the same CDR3. The CDR3 coding sequence is TGTGCCAGCAGTTTGACAGGGCCCTACGAGCAGTACTTC. Its protein product is CASSLTGPYEQYF. This chain uses TRBV12-3 or TRBV12-4 with TRBJ2-7; 7 nucleotides agree with TRBD1. J lost 2 bases, V lost 3 bases, and 1 base had no gene match. The CDR3 sequence is 13 residues long.

This rearrangement joins TRBV10-3 to TRBJ2-7; 8 bases line up with TRBD1. Germline CDR1 is ENHRY and CDR2 is SYGVKD. V dropped 7 bases and J dropped 2; count of bases not matched to a gene: 4. The CDR3 has 13 residues. The CDR3 reads CAINTDRAYEQYF. The CDR3, as DNA: TGTGCCATCAACACGGACAGGGCCTACGAGCAGTACTTC.

The rearrangement uses TRBV2 and TRBJ1-3; D unclear. The CDR3 runs to 16 residues. The V gene's germline CDR1 is SNHLY and CDR2 FYNNEI. The V gene lost 4 bases and the J gene lost 6 bases, with 19 bases spanning the gap. CDR3 in DNA: TGTGCCAGCAGTGGGGTCCAGGAGCAAAGGGCAAACACCATATATTTT. Amino acid sequence: CASSGVQEQRANTIYF.

The chain recombines TRBV6-5 with TRBJ1-5; a weak D match, TRBD1 (5 bases). This CDR3 contains 14 residues. In germline, CDR1 is MNHEY, CDR2 SVGAGI. V lost 6 bases to trimming and J lost 6 bases, with 15 bases between them. CDR3 sequence: CASSEGLLAQPQHF. CDR3 DNA: TGTGCCAGCAGCGAGGGGTTACTGGCTCAGCCCCAGCATTTT.

The sample holds one count of this clone. The chain carries TRBV19 and TRBJ1-1, with TRBD1 matching 8 bases. Trimming took 2 bases from V and 4 from J; bases not matched to a gene: 3. The CDR3 spans 14 residues. Germline V gene sequence: CDR1 LNHDA, CDR2 SQIVND (reference sequence). The CDR3 DNA reads TGTGCCAGTAGTATACAGGGGGCGCGCACTGAAGCTTTCTTT. Translation: CASSIQGARTEAFF.

The rearrangement links TRBV7-9 to TRBJ1-4; D is possibly TRBD1 (6 bases). Germline assignment: CDR1 SEHNR and CDR2 FQNEAQ (reference sequence). The germline V and J ends were trimmed by 6 bases and 10 bases, with 12 bases remaining between them. The CDR3 runs to 12 residues. CDR3 in DNA: TGTGCCAGCAGTTCCGGGGGGGCAAAACTGTTTTTT. As protein: CASSSGGAKLFF.

This chain connects TRBV7-9 to TRBJ1-3; TRBD1 agrees at 9 bases. V lost 5 bases and J lost 4; bases outside the gene matches: 6. The CDR3 has 15 residues. The V gene's germline CDR1 is SEHNR and CDR2 FQNEAQ (reference sequence). CDR3 in amino acids: CASSQQGAIGNTIYF. The CDR3 bases are TGTGCCAGCAGCCAACAGGGGGCTATAGGAAACACCATATATTTT. Complete variable domain (other parts from reference TRBV7-9 and TRBJ1-3): DTGVSQNPRHKITKRGQNVTFRCDPISEHNRLYWYRQTLGQGPEFLTYFQNEAQLEKSRLLSDRFSAERPKGSFSTLEIQRTEQGDSAMYLCASSQQGAIGNTIYFGEGSWLTVV.

The chain joins TRBV10-3 to TRBJ2-3, with TRBD1 identical over 11 bases. The V gene end was trimmed by 3 bases and the J gene end by 5 bases; junction bases not matched to a gene: 7. Germline CDR1 ENHRY, CDR2 SYGVKD. The CDR3 sequence is 16 residues long. The chain's CDR3 is CAISDPRDRGEDTQYF. The CDR3 DNA sequence: TGTGCCATCAGTGACCCCAGGGACAGGGGGGAAGATACGCAGTATTTT.

The chain recombines TRBV7-9 with TRBJ2-1, with unresolved D. V lost 3 bases to trimming and J lost 2 bases, with 11 bases between them. Germline loops: CDR1 SEHNR, CDR2 FQNEAQ (reference sequence). CDR3 length: 15 amino acids. The CDR3: CASSLSSPAYNEQFF. CDR3 bases: TGTGCCAGCAGCTTGTCCAGCCCCGCCTACAATGAGCAGTTCTTC.

The chain carries TRBV9 and TRBJ2-7; TRBD1 matches at 9 bases. The CDR3 extends over 16 amino acids. Germline V lookup: CDR1 SGDLS, CDR2 YYNGEE. V lost 4 bases and J lost 3; bases outside the gene matches: 11. The CDR3 is CASSPLGQGMFYEQYF. The CDR3 nucleotides are TGTGCCAGCAGCCCCCTCGGACAGGGGATGTTCTACGAGCAGTACTTC. Supplemented by reference TRBV9 and TRBJ2-7, the full variable domain reads DSGVTQTPKHLITATGQRVTLRCSPRSGDLSVYWYQQSLDQGLQFLIQYYNGEERAKGNILERFSAQQFPDLHSELNLSSLELGDSALYFCASSPLGQGMFYEQYFGPGTRLTVT.

This chain joins TRBV25-1 and TRBJ1-2, with TRBD1 matching over 7 bases. Germline CDR1 is MGHDK and CDR2 is SYGVNS. The CDR3 has 13 residues. Trimming cost V 5 bases and J 6 bases; bases outside gene matches: 6. Here the CDR3 reads CASSQGQSDGYTF. CDR3 bases: TGTGCCAGCAGTCAGGGACAGTCTGATGGCTACACCTTC.

The V call is TRBV6-6, the J call TRBJ1-6, with TRBD1 as a possible D gene (5 bases). This CDR3 spans 18 amino acids. Germline V gene data show CDR1 as MNHNY and CDR2 as SVGAGI (reference sequence). The ends were cut back, 5 bases at V and 8 bases at J, with 25 bases in the middle. CDR3 residues: CASSRTLGRPSRDSPLHF. The CDR3 coding sequence is TGTGCCAGCAGTCGGACCTTGGGACGGCCAAGTAGAGATTCACCCCTCCACTTT.

V and J are TRBV3-1 (or the pseudogene TRBV3-2) and TRBJ1-2, with a weak D call TRBD1 (5 bases). Germline CDR1 LGHDT, CDR2 YNNKEL (reference sequence). The CDR3 has 15 amino acids. Deletions cut 4 bases from V and 1 base from J, with 13 bases between. CDR3 amino acids: CASSPHGGSNYGYTF. The CDR3 coding sequence is TGTGCCAGCAGCCCCCATGGGGGGAGTAACTATGGCTACACCTTC.

The chain carries TRBV10-1 and TRBJ1-4; 9 nucleotides agree with TRBD1. With V trimmed by 7 bases and J by 7 bases, 13 bases remained unmatched. Germline V CDR1 and CDR2: WNHNN, SYGVQD (reference sequence). The CDR3 runs 16 residues. CDR3: CASTGTGRQEGEKLFF. The CDR3 DNA follows: TGCGCCAGCACCGGGACAGGGCGCCAGGAGGGTGAAAAACTGTTTTTT.

Here the CDR3 reads CASSEAGSFYGYTF. In DNA, the CDR3 is TGTGCCAGCAGTGAAGCCGGCAGTTTTTATGGCTACACCTTC. The chain has TRBV6-1 and TRBJ1-2; unclear D gene. Germline V gene lookup returns CDR1 MNHNS and CDR2 SASEGT. The CDR3 totals 14 residues. V was trimmed by 0 bases and J by 5 bases, leaving 10 bases between them.

The J gene is TRBJ2-1, the V gene TRBV12-3 or TRBV12-4; D unresolved. The CDR3 runs 9 residues. Trimming pared 3 bases from V and 15 bases from J, leaving 6 bases between. The CDR3 region is CASSFFLFF. CDR3 in DNA: TGTGCCAGCAGTTTCTTTTTGTTCTTC.